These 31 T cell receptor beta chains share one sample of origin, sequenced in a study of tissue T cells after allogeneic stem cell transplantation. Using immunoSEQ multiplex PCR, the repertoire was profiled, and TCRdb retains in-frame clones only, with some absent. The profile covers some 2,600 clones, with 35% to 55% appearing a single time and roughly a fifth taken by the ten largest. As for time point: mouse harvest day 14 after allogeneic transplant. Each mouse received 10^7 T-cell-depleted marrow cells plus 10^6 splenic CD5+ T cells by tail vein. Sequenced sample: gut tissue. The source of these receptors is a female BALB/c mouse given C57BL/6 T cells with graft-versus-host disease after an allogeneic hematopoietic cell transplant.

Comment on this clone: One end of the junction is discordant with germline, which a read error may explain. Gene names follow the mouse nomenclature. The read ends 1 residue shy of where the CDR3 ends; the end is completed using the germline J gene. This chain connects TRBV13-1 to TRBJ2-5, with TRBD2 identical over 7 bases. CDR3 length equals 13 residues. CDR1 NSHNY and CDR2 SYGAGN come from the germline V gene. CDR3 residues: CPSSAAWGDPQYF. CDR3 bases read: TGCCCCAGCAGTGCTGCTTGGGGGGACCCCCAGTAC.

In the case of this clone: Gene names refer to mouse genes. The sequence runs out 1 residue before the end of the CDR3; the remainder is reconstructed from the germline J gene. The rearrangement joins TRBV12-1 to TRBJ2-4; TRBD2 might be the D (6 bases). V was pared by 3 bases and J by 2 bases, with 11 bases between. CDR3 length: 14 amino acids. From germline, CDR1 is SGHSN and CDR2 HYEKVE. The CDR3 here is CASSGLGLQNTLYF. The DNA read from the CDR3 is TGTGCCAGCTCTGGTCTGGGGCTTCAAAACACCTTGTAC. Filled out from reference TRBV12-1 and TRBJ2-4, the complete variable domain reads DSGVVQSPRHIIKEKGGRSVLTCIPISGHSNVVWYQQTLGKELKFLIQHYEKVERDKGFLPSRFSVQQFDDYHSEMNMSALELEDSAMYFCASSGLGLQNTLYFGAGTRLSVL.

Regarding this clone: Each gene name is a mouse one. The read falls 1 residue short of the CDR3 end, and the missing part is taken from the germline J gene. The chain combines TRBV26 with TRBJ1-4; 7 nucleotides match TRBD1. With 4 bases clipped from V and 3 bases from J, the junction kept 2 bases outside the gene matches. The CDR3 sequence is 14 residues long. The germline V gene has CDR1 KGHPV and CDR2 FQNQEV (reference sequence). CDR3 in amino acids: CASSPGTANERLFF. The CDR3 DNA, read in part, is TGTGCCAGCAGTCCCGGGACAGCCAACGAAAGATTATTT.

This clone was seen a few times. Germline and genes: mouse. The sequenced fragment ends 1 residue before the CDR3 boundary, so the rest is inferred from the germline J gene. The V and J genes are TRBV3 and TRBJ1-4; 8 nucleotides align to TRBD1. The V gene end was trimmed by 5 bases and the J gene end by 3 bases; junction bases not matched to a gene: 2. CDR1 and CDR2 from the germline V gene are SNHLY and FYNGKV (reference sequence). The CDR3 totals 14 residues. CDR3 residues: CASSRTGTNERLFF. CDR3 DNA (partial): TGTGCCAGCAGCAGGACAGGGACCAACGAAAGATTATTT.

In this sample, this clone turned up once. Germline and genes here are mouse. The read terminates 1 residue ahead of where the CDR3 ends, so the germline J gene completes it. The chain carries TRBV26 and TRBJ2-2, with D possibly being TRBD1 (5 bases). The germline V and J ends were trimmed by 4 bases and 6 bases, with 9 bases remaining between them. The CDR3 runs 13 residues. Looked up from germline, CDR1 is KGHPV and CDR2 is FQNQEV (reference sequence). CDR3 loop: CASSPRVPGQLYF. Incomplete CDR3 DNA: TGTGCCAGCAGTCCCAGGGTGCCCGGGCAGCTCTAC.

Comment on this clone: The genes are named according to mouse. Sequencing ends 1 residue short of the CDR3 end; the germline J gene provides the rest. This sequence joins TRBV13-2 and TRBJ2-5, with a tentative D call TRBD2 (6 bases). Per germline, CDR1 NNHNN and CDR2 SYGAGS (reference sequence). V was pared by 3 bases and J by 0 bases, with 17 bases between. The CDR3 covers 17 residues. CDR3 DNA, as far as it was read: TGTGCCAGCGGTGGGACTTTGGGCTGGGGTAACCAAGACACCCAGTAC. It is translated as CASGGTLGWGNQDTQY. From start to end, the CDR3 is CASGGTLGWGNQDTQYF.

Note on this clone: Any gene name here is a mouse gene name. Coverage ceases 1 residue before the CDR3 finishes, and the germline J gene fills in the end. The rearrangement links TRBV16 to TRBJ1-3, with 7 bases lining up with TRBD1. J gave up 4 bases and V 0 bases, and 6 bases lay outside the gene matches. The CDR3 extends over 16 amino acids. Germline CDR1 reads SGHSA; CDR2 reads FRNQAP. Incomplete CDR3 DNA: TGTGCAAGCAGCTTAGATAAGAGGGGGCGAGGAAATACGCTCTAT. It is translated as CASSLDKRGRGNTLY. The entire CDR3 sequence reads CASSLDKRGRGNTLYF.

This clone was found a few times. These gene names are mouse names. This CDR3 is CASSLQGGYEQYF. The sequenced part of the CDR3 DNA is TGTGCCAGCAGTCTGCAGGGGGGATATGAACAGTAC. The rearrangement joins TRBV26 to TRBJ2-7, with a weak D call TRBD1 (7 bases). The DNA ends 1 residue before the CDR3 does, and the rest of the CDR3 is filled in from the germline J gene. CDR1 is KGHPV, CDR2 FQNQEV, per germline (reference sequence). The V end lost 2 bases, the J end lost 4 bases, and 9 bases lay between the germline ends. CDR3 length: 13 residues.

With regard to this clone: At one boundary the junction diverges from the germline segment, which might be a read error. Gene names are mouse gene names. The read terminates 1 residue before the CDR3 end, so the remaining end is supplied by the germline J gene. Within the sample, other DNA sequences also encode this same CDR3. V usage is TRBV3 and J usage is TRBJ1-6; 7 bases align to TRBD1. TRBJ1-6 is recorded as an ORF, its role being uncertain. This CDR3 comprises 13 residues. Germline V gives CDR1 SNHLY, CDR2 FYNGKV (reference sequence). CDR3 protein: CASSSTGDSPLYF. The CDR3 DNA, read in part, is TGCGCCAGCAGCTCCACAGGGGATTCGCCCCTCTAC.

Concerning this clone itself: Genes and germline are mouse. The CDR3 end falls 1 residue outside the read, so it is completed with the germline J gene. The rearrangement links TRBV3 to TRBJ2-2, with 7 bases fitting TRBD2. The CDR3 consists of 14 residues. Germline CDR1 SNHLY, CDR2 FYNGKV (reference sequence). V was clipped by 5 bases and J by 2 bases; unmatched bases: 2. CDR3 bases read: TGTGCCAGCAGCCCGGACTGGAACACCGGGCAGCTCTAC. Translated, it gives CASSPDWNTGQLY. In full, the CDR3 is CASSPDWNTGQLYF.

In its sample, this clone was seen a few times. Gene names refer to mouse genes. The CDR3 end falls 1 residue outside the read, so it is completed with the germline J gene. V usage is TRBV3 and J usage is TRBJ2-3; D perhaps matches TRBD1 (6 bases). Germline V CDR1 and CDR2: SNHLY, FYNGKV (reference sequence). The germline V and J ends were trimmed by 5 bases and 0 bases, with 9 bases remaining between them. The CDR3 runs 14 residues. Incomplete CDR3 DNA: TGTGCCAGCAGCCCAGGGGTTAGTGCAGAAACGCTGTAT. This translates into CASSPGVSAETLY. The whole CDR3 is CASSPGVSAETLYF.

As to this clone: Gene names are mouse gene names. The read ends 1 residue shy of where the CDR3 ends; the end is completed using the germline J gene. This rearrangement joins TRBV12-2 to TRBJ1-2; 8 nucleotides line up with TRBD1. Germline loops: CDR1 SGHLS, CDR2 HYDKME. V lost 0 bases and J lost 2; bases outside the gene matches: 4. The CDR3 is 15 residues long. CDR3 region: CASSLLPGGNSDYTF. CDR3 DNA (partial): TGTGCCAGCTCTCTCTTGCCAGGGGGCAACTCCGACTACACC.

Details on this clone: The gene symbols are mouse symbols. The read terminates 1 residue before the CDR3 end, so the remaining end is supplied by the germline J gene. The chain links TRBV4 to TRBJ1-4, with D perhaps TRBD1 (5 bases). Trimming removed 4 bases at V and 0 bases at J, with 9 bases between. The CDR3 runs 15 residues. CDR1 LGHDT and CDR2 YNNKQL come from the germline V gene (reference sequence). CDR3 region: CASSLTGFSNERLFF. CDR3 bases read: TGTGCCAGCAGCTTAACAGGTTTTTCCAACGAAAGATTATTT.

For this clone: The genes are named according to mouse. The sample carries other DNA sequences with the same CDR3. The sequenced CDR3 bases are TGTGCCAGCAGTTTACTGGGGAACTATGCTGAGCAGTTC. It is translated as CASSLLGNYAEQF. The full-length CDR3 reads as CASSLLGNYAEQFF. J is TRBJ2-1 and V is TRBV26; 7 bases are a match to TRBD2. The CDR3 end is not reached by the read, which stops 1 residue before it; the germline J gene fills it in. Trimming removed 5 bases from V and 1 base from J; junction bases left unmatched: 2. Germline V lookup: CDR1 KGHPV, CDR2 FQNQEV (reference sequence). This CDR3 spans 14 amino acids.

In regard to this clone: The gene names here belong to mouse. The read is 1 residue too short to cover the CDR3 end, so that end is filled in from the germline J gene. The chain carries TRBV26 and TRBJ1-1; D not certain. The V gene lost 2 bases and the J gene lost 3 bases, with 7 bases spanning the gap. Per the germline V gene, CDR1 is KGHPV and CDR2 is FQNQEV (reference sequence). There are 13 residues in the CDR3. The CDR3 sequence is CASSLTGDTEVFF. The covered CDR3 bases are TGTGCCAGCAGTCTGACTGGGGACACAGAAGTCTTC.

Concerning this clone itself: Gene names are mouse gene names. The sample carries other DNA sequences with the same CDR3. This CDR3 reads CASSPGTEVFF. CDR3 bases read: TGTGCCAGCAGCCCAGGGACAGAAGTCTTC. The V and J genes are TRBV26 and TRBJ1-1; D is possibly TRBD1 (5 bases). The CDR3 end is not reached by the read, which stops 1 residue before it; the germline J gene fills it in. The CDR3 has 11 residues. V lost 6 bases, J lost 5 bases, and 7 bases lay in between. Germline V gene data show CDR1 as KGHPV and CDR2 as FQNQEV (reference sequence).

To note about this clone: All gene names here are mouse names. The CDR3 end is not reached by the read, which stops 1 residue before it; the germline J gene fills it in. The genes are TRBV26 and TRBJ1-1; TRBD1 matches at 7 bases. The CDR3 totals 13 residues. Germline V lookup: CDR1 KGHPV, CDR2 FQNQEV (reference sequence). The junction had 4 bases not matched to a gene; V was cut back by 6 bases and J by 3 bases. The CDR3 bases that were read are TGTGCCAGCAGCCCGGGACAGTACACAGAAGTCTTC. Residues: CASSPGQYTEVF. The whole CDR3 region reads CASSPGQYTEVFF. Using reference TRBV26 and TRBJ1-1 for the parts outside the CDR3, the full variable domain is NSKVIQTPRYLVKGQGQKAKMRCIPEKGHPVVFWYQQNKNNEFKFLINFQNQEVLQQIDMTEKRFSAECPSNSPCSLEIQSSEAGDSALYLCASSPGQYTEVFFGKGTRLTVV.

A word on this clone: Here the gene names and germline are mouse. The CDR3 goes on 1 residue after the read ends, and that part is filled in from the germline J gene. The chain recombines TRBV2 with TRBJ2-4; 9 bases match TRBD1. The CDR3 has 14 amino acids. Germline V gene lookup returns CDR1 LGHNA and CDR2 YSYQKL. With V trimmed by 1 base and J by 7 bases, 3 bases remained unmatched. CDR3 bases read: TGTGCCAGCAGCCAAGGGACAGGGGAAGACACCTTGTAC. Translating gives CASSQGTGEDTLY. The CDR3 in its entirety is CASSQGTGEDTLYF.

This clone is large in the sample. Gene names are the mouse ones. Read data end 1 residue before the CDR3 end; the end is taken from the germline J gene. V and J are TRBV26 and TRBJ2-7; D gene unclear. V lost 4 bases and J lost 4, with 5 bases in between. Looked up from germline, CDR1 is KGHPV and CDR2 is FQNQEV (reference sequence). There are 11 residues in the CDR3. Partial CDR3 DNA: TGTGCCAGCAGTCGAGGTTATGAACAGTAC. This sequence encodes CASSRGYEQY. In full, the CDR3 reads CASSRGYEQYF.

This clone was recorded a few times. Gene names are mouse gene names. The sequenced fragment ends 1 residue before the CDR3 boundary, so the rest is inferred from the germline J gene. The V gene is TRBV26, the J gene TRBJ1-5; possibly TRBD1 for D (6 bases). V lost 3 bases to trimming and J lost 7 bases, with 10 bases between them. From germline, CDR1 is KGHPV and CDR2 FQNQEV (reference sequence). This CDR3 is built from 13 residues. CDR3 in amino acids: CASSLPGQQAPLF. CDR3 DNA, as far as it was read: TGTGCCAGCAGTCTTCCGGGACAACAGGCTCCGCTT.

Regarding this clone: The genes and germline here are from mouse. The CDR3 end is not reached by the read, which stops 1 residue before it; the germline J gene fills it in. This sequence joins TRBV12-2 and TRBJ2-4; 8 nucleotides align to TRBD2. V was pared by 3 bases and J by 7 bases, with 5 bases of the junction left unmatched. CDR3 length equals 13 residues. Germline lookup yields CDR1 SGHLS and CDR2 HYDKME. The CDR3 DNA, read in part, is TGTGCCAGCTCTTCGGGGGGGCGCGACACCTTGTAC. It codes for CASSSGGRDTLY. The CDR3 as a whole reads CASSSGGRDTLYF.

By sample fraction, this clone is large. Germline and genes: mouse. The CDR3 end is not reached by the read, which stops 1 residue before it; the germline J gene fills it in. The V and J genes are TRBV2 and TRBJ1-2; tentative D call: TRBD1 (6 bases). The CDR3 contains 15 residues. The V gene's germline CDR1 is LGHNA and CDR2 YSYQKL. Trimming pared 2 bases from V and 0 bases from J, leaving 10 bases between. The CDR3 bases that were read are TGTGCCAGCAGCCAATTCCACAGGGCAAACTCCGACTACACC. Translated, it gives CASSQFHRANSDYT. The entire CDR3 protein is CASSQFHRANSDYTF.

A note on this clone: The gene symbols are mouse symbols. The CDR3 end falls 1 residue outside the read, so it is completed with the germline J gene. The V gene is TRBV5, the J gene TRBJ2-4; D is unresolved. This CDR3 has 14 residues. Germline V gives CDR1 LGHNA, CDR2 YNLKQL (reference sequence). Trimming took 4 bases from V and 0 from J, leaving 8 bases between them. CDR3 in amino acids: CASSPPASQNTLYF. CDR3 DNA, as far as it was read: TGTGCCAGCAGCCCCCCGGCTAGTCAAAACACCTTGTAC.

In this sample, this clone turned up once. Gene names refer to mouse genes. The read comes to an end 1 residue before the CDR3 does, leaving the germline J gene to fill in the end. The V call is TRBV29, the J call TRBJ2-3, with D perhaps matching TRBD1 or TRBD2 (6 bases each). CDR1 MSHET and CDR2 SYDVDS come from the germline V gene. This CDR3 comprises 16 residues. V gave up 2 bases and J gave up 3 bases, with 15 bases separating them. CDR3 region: CASSLVWGRGAETLYF. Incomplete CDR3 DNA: TGTGCTAGCAGTTTAGTGTGGGGGCGAGGAGCAGAAACGCTGTAT.

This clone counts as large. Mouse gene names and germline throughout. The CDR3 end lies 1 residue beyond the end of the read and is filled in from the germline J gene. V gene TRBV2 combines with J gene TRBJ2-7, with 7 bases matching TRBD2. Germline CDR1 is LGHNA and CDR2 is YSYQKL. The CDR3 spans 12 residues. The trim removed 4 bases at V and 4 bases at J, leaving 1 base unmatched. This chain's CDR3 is CASSRWGYEQYF. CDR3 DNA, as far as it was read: TGTGCCAGCAGCCGCTGGGGGTATGAACAGTAC.

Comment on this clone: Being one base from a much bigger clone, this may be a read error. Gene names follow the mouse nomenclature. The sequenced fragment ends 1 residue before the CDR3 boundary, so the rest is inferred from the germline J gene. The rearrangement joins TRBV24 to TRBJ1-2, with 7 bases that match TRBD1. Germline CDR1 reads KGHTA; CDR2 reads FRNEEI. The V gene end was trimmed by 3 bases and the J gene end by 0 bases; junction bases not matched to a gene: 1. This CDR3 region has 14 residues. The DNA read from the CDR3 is TGTGCCAGCAGTCTCGGGACAGCAAACTCCGACTACACC. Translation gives CASSLGTANSDYT. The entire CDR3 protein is CASSLGTANSDYTF.

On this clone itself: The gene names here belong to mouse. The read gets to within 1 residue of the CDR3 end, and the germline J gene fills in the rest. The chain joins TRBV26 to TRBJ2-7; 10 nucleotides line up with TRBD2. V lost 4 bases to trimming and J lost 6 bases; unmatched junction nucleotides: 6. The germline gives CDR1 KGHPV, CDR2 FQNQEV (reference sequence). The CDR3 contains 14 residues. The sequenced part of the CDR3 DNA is TGTGCCAGCAGTCGGGGGGACTGGGGTGGTGAACAGTAC. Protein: CASSRGDWGGEQY. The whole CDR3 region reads CASSRGDWGGEQYF.

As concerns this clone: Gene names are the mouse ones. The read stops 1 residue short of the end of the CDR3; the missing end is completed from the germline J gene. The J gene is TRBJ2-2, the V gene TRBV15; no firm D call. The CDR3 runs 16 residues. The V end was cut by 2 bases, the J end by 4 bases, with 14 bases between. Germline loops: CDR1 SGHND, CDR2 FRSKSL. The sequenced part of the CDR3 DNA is TGTGCCAGCAGTTTACTCCGGGGATTGGGCACCGGGCAGCTCTAC. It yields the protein CASSLLRGLGTGQLY. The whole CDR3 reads CASSLLRGLGTGQLYF.

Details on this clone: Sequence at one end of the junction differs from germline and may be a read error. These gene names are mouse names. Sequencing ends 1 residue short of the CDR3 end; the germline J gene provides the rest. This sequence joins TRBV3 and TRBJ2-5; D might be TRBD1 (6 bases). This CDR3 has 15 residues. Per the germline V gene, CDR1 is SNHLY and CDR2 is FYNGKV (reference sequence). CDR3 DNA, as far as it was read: TGTGCTAGCAGTCCCACAGGGTTTAACCAAGACACCCAGTAC. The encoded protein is CASSPTGFNQDTQY. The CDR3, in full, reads CASSPTGFNQDTQYF.

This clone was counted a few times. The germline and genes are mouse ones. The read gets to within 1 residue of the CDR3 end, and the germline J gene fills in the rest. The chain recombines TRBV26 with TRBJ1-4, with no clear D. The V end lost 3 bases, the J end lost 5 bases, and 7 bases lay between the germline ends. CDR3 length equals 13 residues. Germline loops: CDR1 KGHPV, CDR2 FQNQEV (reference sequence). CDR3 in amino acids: CASSLPGNERLFF. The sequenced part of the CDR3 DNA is TGTGCCAGCAGTCTTCCGGGGAACGAAAGATTATTT.

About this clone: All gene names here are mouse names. The covered CDR3 bases are TGTGCCAGCAGCTTACGACAAGCAAACACAGAAGTCTTC. Translating gives CASSLRQANTEVF. From start to end, the CDR3 is CASSLRQANTEVFF. The V and J genes are TRBV3 and TRBJ1-1, with D unresolved. The CDR3 end is not reached by the read, which stops 1 residue before it; the germline J gene fills it in. The CDR3 extends over 14 amino acids. Germline CDR1 SNHLY, CDR2 FYNGKV (reference sequence). Trimming shortened V by 2 bases and J by 0 bases, and 7 bases separated the two germline ends.